The present T cell receptor beta chain was sequenced within a study of blood T cell repertoires in COVID-19. Study at large: Sources were T cells, B-cell-depleted T cells, or PBMCs; the material itself was cDNA or gDNA.

While infection was still active, Seattle patients were enrolled and then followed longitudinally. Germline V gives CDR1 SGDLS, CDR2 YYNGEE. Trimming cost V 3 bases and J 5 bases, with 11 bases left between them. The CDR3 has 14 amino acids. In the original workflow: Using reference gene primer amplification, nucleated cell counts were estimated. Measured with immunoSEQ multiplex PCR; TCRdb has only the in-frame clones, and not every one. V and J calls plus clone size are reproduced from that table; the DNA served to infer D and trimming. The sample holds roughly 290,000 clones, approximately 85% seen once.

The rearrangement links TRBV9 to TRBJ1-4; TRBD1 is a possible D gene (5 bases). What was sequenced was peripheral blood. The sequence came from a human donor with COVID-19, enrolled during active disease. The donor label of this sample is uncertain. CDR3 loop: CASSALGGNEKLFF. For the CDR3, the DNA is TGTGCCAGCAGCGCCCTGGGGGGGAATGAAAAACTGTTTTTT. Together with reference TRBV9 and TRBJ1-4, the CDR3 gives the full variable domain: DSGVTQTPKHLITATGQRVTLRCSPRSGDLSVYWYQQSLDQGLQFLIQYYNGEERAKGNILERFSAQQFPDLHSELNLSSLELGDSALYFCASSALGGNEKLFFGSGTQLSVL.